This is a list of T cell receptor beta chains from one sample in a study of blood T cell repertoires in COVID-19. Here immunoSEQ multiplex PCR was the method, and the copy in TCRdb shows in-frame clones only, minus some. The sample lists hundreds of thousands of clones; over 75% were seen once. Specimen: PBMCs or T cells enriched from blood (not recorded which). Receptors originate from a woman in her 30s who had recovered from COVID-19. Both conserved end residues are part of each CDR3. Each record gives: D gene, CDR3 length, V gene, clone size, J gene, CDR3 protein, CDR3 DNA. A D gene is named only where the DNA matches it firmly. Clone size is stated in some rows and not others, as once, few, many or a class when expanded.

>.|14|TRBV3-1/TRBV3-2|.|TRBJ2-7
CASSQYPGLYEQYF
TGTGCCAGCAGCCAATACCCTGGGCTCTACGAGCAGTACTTC
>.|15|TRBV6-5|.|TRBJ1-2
CASSYSFRVYYGYTF
TGTGCCAGCAGTTACTCGTTCAGGGTATACTATGGCTACACCTTC
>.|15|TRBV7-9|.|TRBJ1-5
CASSLEGAVNQPQHF
TGTGCCAGCAGCTTAGAAGGGGCAGTGAATCAGCCCCAGCATTTT
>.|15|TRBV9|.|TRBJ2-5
CASRKNLGERETQYF
TGTGCCAGCCGTAAGAACCTAGGGGAAAGAGAGACCCAGTACTTC
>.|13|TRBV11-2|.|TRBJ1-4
CASSLERGGKLFF
TGTGCCAGCAGCTTAGAGAGGGGGGGAAAACTGTTTTTT
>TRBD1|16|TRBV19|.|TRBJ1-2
CASSIEAGGLRAGYTF
TGTGCCAGTAGTATCGAAGCAGGGGGGCTTCGGGCTGGCTACACCTTC
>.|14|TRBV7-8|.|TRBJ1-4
CASSFSGKYEKLFF
TGTGCCAGCAGCTTTTCAGGGAAGTATGAAAAACTGTTTTTT
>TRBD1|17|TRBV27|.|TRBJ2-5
CASSPPPYRGRGRTQYF
TGTGCCAGCAGTCCACCCCCCTACAGGGGCCGTGGAAGGACCCAGTACTTC
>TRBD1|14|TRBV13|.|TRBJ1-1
CASSLGGGDSEAFF
TGTGCCAGCAGCTTAGGCGGTGGGGACAGTGAAGCTTTCTTT
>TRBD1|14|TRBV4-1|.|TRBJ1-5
CASSQGRGVQPQHF
TGCGCCAGCAGCCAAGGCAGGGGGGTTCAGCCCCAGCATTTT
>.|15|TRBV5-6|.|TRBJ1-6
CASSLGIRGNSPLHF
TGTGCCAGCAGCTTGGGAATTAGGGGGAATTCACCCCTCCACTTT
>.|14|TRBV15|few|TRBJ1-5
CATSRDGGDQPQHF
TGTGCCACCAGCAGAGATGGGGGGGATCAGCCCCAGCATTTT
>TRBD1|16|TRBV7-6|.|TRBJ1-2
CASSLQGGRIGYGYTF
TGTGCCAGCAGTCTACAGGGGGGTCGGATCGGCTATGGCTACACCTTC
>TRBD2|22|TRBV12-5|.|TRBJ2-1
CASGFPDLLVAGGITFYNEQFF
TGTGCTAGTGGTTTCCCGGACCTCCTGGTAGCGGGAGGGATAACTTTCTACAATGAGCAGTTCTTC
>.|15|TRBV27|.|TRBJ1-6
CASSLRSGYNSPLHF
TGTGCCAGCAGTTTAAGGTCAGGGTATAATTCACCCCTCCACTTT
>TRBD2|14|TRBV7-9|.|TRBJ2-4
CASSFQGRGDIQYF
TGTGCCAGCAGCTTCCAGGGCCGGGGGGACATTCAGTACTTC
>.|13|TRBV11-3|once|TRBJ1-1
CASSLGRGAAAFF
TGTGCCAGCAGCTTAGGTCGGGGGGCGGCAGCTTTCTTT
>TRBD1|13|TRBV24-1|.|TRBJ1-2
CATSDPGQGRYTF
TGTGCCACCAGTGACCCGGGACAGGGCCGTTACACCTTC
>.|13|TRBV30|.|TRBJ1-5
CAWSVDRYQPQHF
TGTGCCTGGAGTGTTGACAGGTATCAGCCCCAGCATTTT
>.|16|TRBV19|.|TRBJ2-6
CASRLPGGSGANVLTF
TGTGCCAGTAGATTACCCGGGGGCTCTGGGGCCAACGTCCTGACTTTC
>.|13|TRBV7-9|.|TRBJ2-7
CASSLDSPYEQYF
TGTGCCAGCAGCTTGGACAGTCCCTACGAGCAGTACTTC
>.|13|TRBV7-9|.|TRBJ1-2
CASSPRQVYGYTF
TGTGCCAGCAGCCCCCGGCAGGTCTATGGCTACACCTTC
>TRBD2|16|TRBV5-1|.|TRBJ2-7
CASSYDGGRARDEQYF
TGCGCCAGCAGCTACGACGGCGGGAGGGCCAGGGACGAGCAGTACTTC
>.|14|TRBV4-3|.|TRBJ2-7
CASSQELNSYEQYF
TGCGCCAGCAGCCAAGAACTGAACTCCTACGAGCAGTACTTC
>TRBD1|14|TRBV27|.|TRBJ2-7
CASSPRTGPYEQYF
TGTGCCAGCAGTCCTCGGACAGGGCCGTACGAGCAGTACTTC
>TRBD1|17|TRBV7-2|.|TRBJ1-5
CASTPSLGQGVLQPQHF
TGTGCCAGCACTCCCTCTTTAGGACAGGGGGTTCTTCAGCCCCAGCATTTT
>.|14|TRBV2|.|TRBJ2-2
CASSRSPNTGELFF
TGTGCCAGCAGTAGAAGCCCAAACACCGGGGAGCTGTTTTTT
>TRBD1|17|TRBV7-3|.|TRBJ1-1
CASSLTSGRGLHTEAFF
TGTGCCAGCAGCTTAACGTCGGGCAGGGGGCTTCACACTGAAGCTTTCTTT
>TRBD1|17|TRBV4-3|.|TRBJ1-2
CASSQGTGGRVVYGYTF
TGCGCCAGCAGCCAGGGCACAGGGGGCCGCGTTGTTTATGGCTACACCTTC
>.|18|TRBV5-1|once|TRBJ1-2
CASSLVSGGHSTNYGYTF
TGCGCCAGCAGCTTGGTTTCCGGGGGTCATTCTACTAACTATGGCTACACCTTC
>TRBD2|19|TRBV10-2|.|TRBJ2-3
CASSEWLAGGPWSTDTQYF
TGCGCCAGCAGTGAGTGGCTAGCGGGAGGGCCTTGGAGCACAGATACGCAGTATTTT
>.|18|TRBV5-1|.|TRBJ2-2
CASSLWFGGRKDTGELFF
TGCGCCAGCAGCTTGTGGTTTGGAGGGCGAAAAGACACCGGGGAGCTGTTTTTT
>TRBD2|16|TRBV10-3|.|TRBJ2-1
CAISDLSGSSYNEQFF
TGTGCCATCAGTGACCTAAGCGGGAGCTCCTACAATGAGCAGTTCTTC
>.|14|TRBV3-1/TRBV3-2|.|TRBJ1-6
CASSLGGNNSPLHF
TGTGCCAGCAGCTTGGGGGGAAATAATTCACCCCTCCACTTT
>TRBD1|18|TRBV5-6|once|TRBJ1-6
CASSADRGLTNVDSPLHF
TGTGCCAGCAGCGCTGACAGGGGGCTCACAAACGTGGATTCACCCCTCCACTTT
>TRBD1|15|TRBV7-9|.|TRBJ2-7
CASSPGQGRGYEQYF
TGTGCCAGCAGCCCGGGACAGGGTCGAGGGTACGAGCAGTACTTC
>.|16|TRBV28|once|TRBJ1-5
CASRFGSRGVELSQHF
TGTGCCAGCAGATTTGGGAGCAGGGGAGTGGAGTTGAGTCAGCATTTT
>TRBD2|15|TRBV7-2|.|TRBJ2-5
CASSFQRGGGETQYF
TGTGCCAGCAGCTTCCAGCGGGGGGGAGGGGAGACCCAGTACTTC
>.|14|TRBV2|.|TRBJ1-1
CASSDGRQVPEAFF
TGTGCCAGCAGTGATGGTCGACAGGTTCCTGAAGCTTTCTTT
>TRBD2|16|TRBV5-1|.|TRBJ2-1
CASSFTSGRGGNEQFF
TGCGCCAGCAGCTTTACTAGCGGGAGGGGTGGAAATGAGCAGTTCTTC
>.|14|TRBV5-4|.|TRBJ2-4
CASSLGGAKNIQYF
TGTGCCAGCAGCCTCGGGGGAGCCAAAAACATTCAGTACTTC
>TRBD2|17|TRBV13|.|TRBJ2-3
CASSFRLAGGGTDTQYF
TGTGCCAGCAGCTTCCGTCTAGCGGGAGGCGGGACAGATACGCAGTATTTT
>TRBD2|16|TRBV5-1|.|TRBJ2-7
CASSPGLAGGLDEQYF
TGCGCCAGCAGCCCGGGACTAGCGGGAGGGCTCGACGAGCAGTACTTC
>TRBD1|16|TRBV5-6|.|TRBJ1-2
CASTDRVIVSNYGYTF
TGTGCCAGCACGGACAGGGTTATTGTCTCTAACTATGGCTACACCTTC
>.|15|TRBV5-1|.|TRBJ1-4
CASSLVAGTNEKLFF
TGCGCCAGCAGCCTGGTTGCAGGAACTAATGAAAAACTGTTTTTT
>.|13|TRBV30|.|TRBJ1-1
CAWSVGGGTEAFF
TGTGCCTGGAGTGTCGGGGGAGGCACTGAAGCTTTCTTT
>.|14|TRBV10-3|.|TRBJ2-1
CAISPALGHNEQFF
TGTGCCATCAGTCCCGCGCTGGGCCACAATGAGCAGTTCTTC
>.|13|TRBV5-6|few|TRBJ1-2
CASSLNQGYGYTF
TGTGCCAGCAGCTTAAACCAGGGTTATGGCTACACCTTC
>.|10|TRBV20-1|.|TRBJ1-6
CSARLSPLHF
TGCAGTGCTAGATTATCACCCCTCCACTTT
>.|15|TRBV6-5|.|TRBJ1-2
CASIYSEGMSYGYTF
TGTGCCAGCATTTATTCGGAGGGGATGAGCTATGGCTACACCTTC
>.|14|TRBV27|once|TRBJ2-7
CASSLKAHYYEQYF
TGTGCCAGCAGTTTAAAGGCACACTACTACGAGCAGTACTTC
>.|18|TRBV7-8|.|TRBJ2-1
CASSVYTPETVYYNEQFF
TGTGCCAGCAGCGTATATACCCCGGAGACAGTATATTACAATGAGCAGTTCTTC
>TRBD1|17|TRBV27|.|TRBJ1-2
CASSLQTPGQAVRGYTF
TGTGCCAGCAGTTTGCAAACCCCGGGACAGGCTGTGAGAGGCTACACCTTC
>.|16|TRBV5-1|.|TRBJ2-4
CASSPQTTLAKNIQYF
TGCGCCAGCAGCCCCCAGACAACCCTAGCCAAAAACATTCAGTACTTC
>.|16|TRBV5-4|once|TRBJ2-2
CASSPTPGGGTGELFF
TGTGCCAGCAGCCCGACACCGGGTGGAGGAACCGGGGAGCTGTTTTTT
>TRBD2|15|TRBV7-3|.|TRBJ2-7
CASSSSGRPGGEQYF
TGTGCCAGCAGTTCCAGCGGGAGGCCGGGGGGAGAGCAGTACTTC